Included here is one T cell receptor (beta chain) sequence, with context. Its target is not known. The entry originates in a study of cytomegalovirus exposure and HLA in healthy donors. TCRdb's table, derived via immunoSEQ multiplex PCR, lists solely in-frame clones and lacks some. This table holds 330,000 or so clones, around 86% found once. Findings and limits, study-wide: The TCR clusters that emerged in the first cohort tended, a later analysis found, to co-occur in the 95 to 150 validation repertoires.

The CDR3 spans 14 residues. Germline trimming cut 5 bases from V and 2 bases from J; bases unmatched to any gene: 6. Per the germline V gene, CDR1 is SQVTM and CDR2 is ANQGSEA. The TCR was taken from a woman between 18 and 30 years old in good health and CMV-seronegative. Material for sequencing was PBMCs. The rearrangement links TRBV29-1 to TRBJ1-5, with TRBD1 identical over 7 bases. CDR3 coding DNA: TGCAGCGTTAGTCTGGGGACAGGCAATCAGCCCCAGCATTTT. It translates to CSVSLGTGNQPQHF.